This entry is about one T cell receptor beta chain. Its antigen is currently unknown. The sample originates from a study of cytomegalovirus exposure and HLA in healthy donors. In germline, CDR1 is DFQATT, CDR2 SNEGSKA (reference sequence). V lost 4 bases and J 8 bases, leaving 9 bases between the germline ends. This CDR3 region has 11 residues. Primers for the PCR totalled 60 Vbeta and 13 Jbeta. Data came from immunoSEQ multiplex PCR; TCRdb stores just in-frame clones and leaves some out. Recorded for this sample: roughly 40,000 clones. Regarding the study as a whole: The study labeled fewer than 200 TCR beta chains cytomegalovirus-associated. Segments of the TCR beta V type were, in most cases, productive about 90% or about 30% of the time in an earlier analysis. A later analysis reportedly found that, within productive TCRs, an Asian-associated ancestry cluster had fewer N-insertions than the mean observed across the roughly 690 donors.

The chain is built from TRBV20-1 and TRBJ2-1; D ambiguous. This sequence originates from a man aged 40-49 years in good health and CMV-seropositive. The specimen sequenced was PBMCs. The DNA of the CDR3 is TGCAGTGCTACTCCTGGCCATGAGCAGTTCTTC. Translation gives CSATPGHEQFF.